This TCR beta chain was documented in a study of blood T cells in healthy people across ages. The CDR3 has 14 residues. The germline V gene encodes CDR1 SGHRS and CDR2 YFSETQ. V was clipped by 5 bases and J by 0 bases, with 9 bases between them. Together with a sample-barcoded 5' primer, a J-beta primer mix was included in a second PCR lasting 7 to 11 cycles. Each CDR3 protein gets one entry after TCRdb re-called the 5' RACE reads with MiXCR. The sample has around 750,000 distinct CDR3 sequences, approximately 55% seen once. A minimum of 7 million PBMCs was isolated per sample. The sequence derives from a man aged 80 or over in good health. What was sequenced was blood. The chain carries TRBV5-1 and TRBJ2-1; possibly TRBD2 for D (5 bases). The CDR3 bases are TGCGCCAGCAGAGCGGACTTCTCCTACAATGAGCAGTTCTTC. Protein product: CASRADFSYNEQFF.